The rows below give T cell receptor beta chains drawn from one sample of a study of cytomegalovirus exposure and HLA in healthy donors. Profiling relied on immunoSEQ multiplex PCR, and the TCRdb table lists in-frame clones only, not all of them. The data hold fewer than 250,000 clones, with about four fifths observed a single time. Sequencing input: PBMCs. The receptors were sampled from a woman aged 40 to 50 in good health and CMV-seronegative. Each CDR3 is given with its conserved first and last residue. The D gene is left open where the match is weak. Expanded clones are given a class, and other clones once, few, many or no size at all.

TRBV11-3	TRBJ2-7	-	TRBD1	TGTGCCAGCAGCTTAGAGGGACAGGGGGCAATTTACGAGCAGTACTTC	CASSLEGQGAIYEQYF
TRBV5-4	TRBJ1-2	-	-	TGTGCCAGCAGCGTATCCCTGAGTAACTATGGCTACACCTTC	CASSVSLSNYGYTF
TRBV19	TRBJ2-1	-	-	TGTGCCAGTAGCCCTCGGACTCCCGGAGGGGATGAGCAGTTCTTC	CASSPRTPGGDEQFF
TRBV10-3	TRBJ1-3	few	TRBD1	TGTGCCATCAGCTTACAGGGGGCCGAAAACACCATATATTTT	CAISLQGAENTIYF
TRBV19	TRBJ2-1	few	TRBD1	TGTGCCAGTAGTGTGACAGGGGGGCCCAACAATGAGCAGTTCTTC	CASSVTGGPNNEQFF
TRBV9	TRBJ2-5	-	TRBD2	TGTGCCAGCAGCGTAGTGGATAGCGGGGGGCCGGGGACCCAGTACTTC	CASSVVDSGGPGTQYF
TRBV11-3	TRBJ2-3	few	-	TGTGCCAGCAGCGCGGGTGCCTCCCGGAGCACAGATACGCAGTATTTT	CASSAGASRSTDTQYF
TRBV5-1	TRBJ2-2	-	-	TGCGCCAGCAGCTTTAGCCGGGACTCGAACACCGGGGAGCTGTTTTTT	CASSFSRDSNTGELFF
TRBV5-1	TRBJ2-3	-	-	TGCGCCAGCAGCCTGGAGCAGGCTAGCACAGATACGCAGTATTTT	CASSLEQASTDTQYF
TRBV11-3	TRBJ1-2	-	TRBD1	TGTGCCAGCAGCTTAGACCTCCAGGGGGACTATGGCTACACCTTC	CASSLDLQGDYGYTF
TRBV30	TRBJ2-2	-	TRBD1	TGTGCCTGGGATACTGGGGACAGGGGGCCCGGGGAGCTGTTTTTT	CAWDTGDRGPGELFF
TRBV7-8	TRBJ2-5	-	-	TGTGCCAGCAGGAAGTCTTCCGGCCAAGAGACCCAGTACTTC	CASRKSSGQETQYF
TRBV6-4	TRBJ2-1	once	TRBD2	TGTGCCAGCAGTGGACGGGGGACTAGCGGGGGGGCTAAGAATGAGCAGTTCTTC	CASSGRGTSGGAKNEQFF
TRBV11-3	TRBJ2-7	-	-	TGTGCCAGCAGCCCCCTCGGGGGTTTTTCCTACGAGCAGTACTTC	CASSPLGGFSYEQYF
TRBV10-3	TRBJ2-5	-	TRBD1	TGTGCCATCAGTGGGGACAGGGGTGAGGAAGAGACCCAGTACTTC	CAISGDRGEEETQYF
TRBV2	TRBJ2-1	-	TRBD1	TGTGCCAGCAGTGTGACAGGGGGTGTGAATGAGCAGTTCTTC	CASSVTGGVNEQFF